One and the same sample provided the 19 T cell receptor beta chains below, sequenced in a study of CD8 T cells in ankylosing spondylitis. One entry per CDR3 protein, called by TCRdb with MiXCR from the 5' RACE reads. The table shows about 130,000 distinct CDR3 sequences, with roughly 9% occurring only once. The sample consisted of blood, either unsorted or a sorted T cell fraction (not recorded which). The receptors stem from a male donor with ankylosing spondylitis or in good health (not recorded which).

This clonotype was seen ten or more times. This chain joins TRBV5-1 and TRBJ2-5, with TRBD1 matching 7 bases. The CDR3 is 14 residues long. J was trimmed by 4 bases and V by 3 bases; bases with no gene match: 6. Germline V CDR1 and CDR2: SGHRS, YFSETQ. The CDR3 region has the DNA TGCGCCAGCAGCTCTACAGGGGTCGGAGAGACCCAGTACTTC. It encodes CASSSTGVGETQYF.

This clonotype was detected many times. The V call is TRBV7-6, the J call TRBJ2-7; possible D gene TRBD1, 5 bases. Trimming stripped 5 bases from V and 5 bases from J, with 13 bases between. The CDR3 runs 13 residues. The germline V gene encodes CDR1 SGHVS and CDR2 FNYEAQ. The CDR3 reads CASSPVRADEQYF. DNA of the CDR3: TGTGCCAGCAGCCCAGTCAGGGCTGACGAGCAGTACTTC.

This clonotype was picked up many times. The gene calls are TRBV5-1 and TRBJ1-2; D is ambiguous. This CDR3 spans 12 amino acids. Trimming left V 0 bases short and J 6 bases short, with 6 bases between. Germline CDR1 and CDR2: SGHRS and YFSETQ. CDR3 protein: CASSLDGNGYTF. As DNA, the CDR3 is TGCGCCAGCAGCTTGGACGGGAATGGCTACACCTTC.

This clonotype was recorded once. The chain links TRBV18 to TRBJ1-6, with unresolved D. The CDR3 has 15 residues. V shed 1 base and J shed 8 bases, with 12 bases lying between them. CDR1 and CDR2 (germline): KGHSH, LQKENI. CDR3 amino acids: CASSPRPQSDSPLHF. The CDR3 bases are TGTGCCAGCTCACCACGGCCGCAGTCGGATTCACCCCTCCACTTT.

In its sample, this clonotype was seen a few times. The chain combines TRBV7-9 with TRBJ2-1; TRBD2 aligns across 10 bases. Germline V CDR1 and CDR2: SEHNR, FQNEAQ (reference sequence). The length of the CDR3 is 14 residues. V dropped 9 bases and J dropped 6; count of bases not matched to a gene: 8. The CDR3 DNA reads as TGTGCCAGTTCCCTAGCGGGAGTTCGCAATGAGCAGTTCTTC. Translated, it gives CASSLAGVRNEQFF. The full variable domain, completed using reference TRBV7-9 and TRBJ2-1, is DTGVSQNPRHKITKRGQNVTFRCDPISEHNRLYWYRQTLGQGPEFLTYFQNEAQLEKSRLLSDRFSAERPKGSFSTLEIQRTEQGDSAMYLCASSLAGVRNEQFFGPGTRLTVL.

This clonotype was seen only a few times. The chain uses TRBV15 and TRBJ2-3; TRBD1 or TRBD2 may be the D gene (5 bases each). Trimming left V 8 bases short and J 5 bases short, with 8 bases between. This CDR3 has 11 residues. The germline V gene encodes CDR1 LNHNV and CDR2 YYDKDF (reference sequence). The CDR3 loop reads CATQRGDTQYF. The CDR3 DNA reads TGTGCCACCCAGAGGGGAGATACGCAGTATTTT.

This clonotype has ten or more counts. The chain joins TRBV5-1 to TRBJ2-3; tentatively, D is TRBD2 (6 bases). From germline, CDR1 is SGHRS and CDR2 YFSETQ. This CDR3 has 14 residues. Trimming shortened V by 5 bases and J by 0 bases, and 10 bases separated the two germline ends. For the CDR3, the DNA is TGCGCCAGCAGTATGAGCGGGAGCACAGATACGCAGTATTTT. Translating gives CASSMSGSTDTQYF. Looking up the rest from reference TRBV5-1 and TRBJ2-3 gives the full variable domain: KAGVTQTPRYLIKTRGQQVTLSCSPISGHRSVSWYQQTPGQGLQFLFEYFSETQRNKGNFPGRFSGRQFSNSRSEMNVSTLELGDSALYLCASSMSGSTDTQYFGPGTRLTVL.

This clonotype was seen more than once but under ten times. The J gene is TRBJ2-1, the V gene TRBV11-2, with no clear D. The germline V and J ends were trimmed by 5 bases and 6 bases, with 14 bases remaining between them. This CDR3 contains 14 residues. CDR1 is SGHAT and CDR2 is FQNNGV in the germline V gene. The CDR3 region is CASSLQPTSNEQFF. The CDR3 DNA sequence: TGTGCCAGCAGCCTCCAACCCACTTCCAATGAGCAGTTCTTC.

This clonotype has ten or more counts. V gene TRBV4-1 combines with J gene TRBJ2-2; perhaps D is TRBD1 or TRBD2 (5 bases each). From germline, CDR1 is MGHRA and CDR2 YSYEKL. Trimming removed 4 bases at V and 5 bases at J, with 14 bases between. This CDR3 region has 15 residues. The CDR3: CASSPGPPRTGELFF. CDR3 DNA: TGCGCCAGCAGCCCGGGACCTCCGAGGACCGGGGAGCTGTTTTTT.

This clonotype was counted many times. The rearrangement joins TRBV5-1 to TRBJ2-5; 7 bases fit TRBD2. Germline V lookup: CDR1 SGHRS, CDR2 YFSETQ. Trimming cost V 0 bases and J 1 base; bases outside gene matches: 3. This CDR3 has 15 amino acids. The CDR3 DNA sequence: TGCGCCAGCAGCTTGGCGGCTAGCGGCCAAGAGACCCAGTACTTC. Amino acids: CASSLAASGQETQYF. Full variable domain (missing parts from reference TRBV5-1 and TRBJ2-5): KAGVTQTPRYLIKTRGQQVTLSCSPISGHRSVSWYQQTPGQGLQFLFEYFSETQRNKGNFPGRFSGRQFSNSRSEMNVSTLELGDSALYLCASSLAASGQETQYFGPGTRLLVL.

The chain links TRBV5-1 to TRBJ2-7; tentative D call: TRBD2 (5 bases). The CDR3 covers 15 residues. The V end was cut by 4 bases, the J end by 5 bases, with 19 bases between. The V gene's germline CDR1 is SGHRS and CDR2 YFSETQ. The CDR3 sequence is CASSLRRSDLDEQYF. The CDR3 nucleotides read TGCGCCAGCAGCCTGAGGAGGTCAGATCTCGACGAGCAGTACTTC. The entire variable domain, with the rest obtained from reference TRBV5-1 and TRBJ2-7, is as follows: KAGVTQTPRYLIKTRGQQVTLSCSPISGHRSVSWYQQTPGQGLQFLFEYFSETQRNKGNFPGRFSGRQFSNSRSEMNVSTLELGDSALYLCASSLRRSDLDEQYFGPGTRLTVT.

The sample holds many counts of this clonotype. The J gene is TRBJ2-5, the V gene TRBV7-6; perhaps TRBD1 as D (6 bases). CDR3 length equals 16 residues. V was pared by 1 base and J by 2 bases, with 14 bases between. Germline CDR1 and CDR2: SGHVS and FNYEAQ. Written as DNA, the CDR3 is TGTGCCAGCAGCTTAGTCGCAGGGGCTATACAAGAGACCCAGTACTTC. Translated, it gives CASSLVAGAIQETQYF.

This clonotype has at least ten counts. The chain links TRBV3-1 to TRBJ2-1, with 8 nucleotides matching TRBD2. Germline V gene sequence: CDR1 LGHDT, CDR2 YNNKEL (reference sequence). V lost 4 bases, J lost 7 bases, and 21 bases stayed unmatched. The CDR3 is made up of 19 amino acids. The CDR3 DNA follows: TGTGCCAGCAGCCCCCTGTACAAACCCGGACTAGCTTCTGGGAATGAGCAGTTCTTC. Translation gives CASSPLYKPGLASGNEQFF.

This clonotype showed up many times. The CDR3 region is CASSLGTGVSDEQFF. The CDR3 DNA reads as TGCGCCAGCAGCTTGGGGACAGGGGTATCGGATGAGCAGTTCTTC. The chain couples TRBV5-1 to TRBJ2-1; 9 bases match TRBD1. V shed 0 bases and J 8 bases; nucleotides not matched to a gene: 6. This CDR3 has 15 residues. Germline V CDR1 and CDR2: SGHRS, YFSETQ.

The gene calls are TRBV20-1 and TRBJ2-7, with TRBD2 matching 7 bases. The V gene end was trimmed by 3 bases and the J gene end by 6 bases; junction bases not matched to a gene: 8. The CDR3 length is 13 residues. The germline V gene has CDR1 DFQATT and CDR2 SNEGSKA (reference sequence). CDR3 protein: CSASRGSRREQYF. The CDR3 DNA reads as TGCAGTGCTAGCCGCGGGAGTAGACGCGAGCAGTACTTC.

With regard to this clonotype: A read error may account for a junction end that differs from germline. The rearrangement links TRBV5-5 to TRBJ2-6; possibly TRBD1 or TRBD2 for D (5 bases each). The CDR3 sequence is 17 residues long. Germline CDR1 is SGHKS and CDR2 is YYEKEE (reference sequence). CDR3 loop: CASSLAVGNSGANGLTF. CDR3 sequence (DNA): TGTGCCAGCAGCTTGGCTGTCGGGAACTCTGGGGCCAACGGCCTGACTTTC.

This clonotype occurred many times. The chain recombines TRBV20-1 with TRBJ2-1; a possible D gene is TRBD1 (5 bases). The CDR3 consists of 12 residues. Germline assignment: CDR1 DFQATT and CDR2 SNEGSKA (reference sequence). Trimming stripped 0 bases from V and 12 bases from J, with 12 bases between. This chain's CDR3 is CSAREGPVLQFF. The CDR3, as DNA: TGCAGTGCTAGAGAGGGGCCAGTTTTGCAGTTCTTC.

A few counts support this clonotype. The chain recombines TRBV4-3 with TRBJ2-7; the match to TRBD2 covers 7 bases. V dropped 0 bases and J dropped 0; count of bases not matched to a gene: 5. Germline V gene lookup returns CDR1 LGHNA and CDR2 YSLEER. CDR3 length: 16 amino acids. Written as DNA, the CDR3 is TGCGCCAGCAGCCAAGATTGGGGCGGGAGCTCCTACGAGCAGTACTTC. Its translation: CASSQDWGGSSYEQYF.

In its sample, this clonotype was seen many times. The gene calls are TRBV7-8 and TRBJ2-1; 7 nucleotides match TRBD2. Germline CDR1 SGHVS, CDR2 FQNEAQ. With 7 bases clipped from V and 4 bases from J, the junction kept 10 bases outside the gene matches. There are 15 residues in the CDR3. The CDR3 DNA is TGTGCCAGCAACCTAGGAGGACTAGGGTACAATGAGCAGTTCTTC. Protein: CASNLGGLGYNEQFF. The entire variable domain, with the rest obtained from reference TRBV7-8 and TRBJ2-1, is as follows: GAGVSQSPRYKVAKRGQDVALRCDPISGHVSLFWYQQALGQGPEFLTYFQNEAQLDKSGLPSDRFFAERPEGSVSTLKIQRTQQEDSAVYLCASNLGGLGYNEQFFGPGTRLTVL.